This paragraph covers one T cell receptor beta chain sequence. The data derive from a study of blood T cell repertoires in COVID-19. Study as a whole: The United States, Italy and Spain were the sources of the acute and convalescent COVID-19 samples. T cells, B-cell-depleted T cells, or PBMCs supplied cDNA or gDNA.

Original processing methods: Estimated nucleated cell counts came from reference gene primer amplification. The method was immunoSEQ multiplex PCR; TCRdb's version includes in-frame clones alone and lacks a portion of them. That table supplies the V and J calls and clone size; D and trimming were determined from the DNA. The table has approximately 200,000 clones, roughly 81% seen once. The V end lost 0 bases, the J end lost 4 bases, and 9 bases lay between the germline ends. This CDR3 contains 14 residues. CDR1 is MNHNY, CDR2 SVGAGI, per germline (reference sequence). Material for sequencing was peripheral blood. J is TRBJ1-2 and V is TRBV6-6; unclear D gene. This clonotype was obtained from a man aged 50 or older who had recovered from COVID-19. This chain's CDR3 is CASSYSAPSYGYTF. The CDR3 region has the DNA TGTGCCAGCAGTTACTCGGCGCCTAGCTATGGCTACACCTTC.